This T cell receptor beta chain is from a study of human T cells and chemical hapten exposure. Points from the study as a whole: TCRs at high frequency, those above 1 in 1000, did not change with DPC sensitization.

Unique molecular identifiers were attached to individual cDNA molecules during library preparation. Each CDR3 protein is one row after TCRdb ran MiXCR on the 5' RACE reads. Among approximately 81,000 distinct CDR3 sequences, more than 7% were seen once, and the ten largest hold 2% to 2.5%. This clonotype was counted only a few times. Its antigen is currently unknown. Trimming took off 3 bases at V and 0 bases at J, with 18 bases between the two ends. The CDR3 totals 17 residues. CDR1 is SQVTM and CDR2 is ANQGSEA in the germline V gene. Total RNA was isolated from whole blood that had not been fractionated.

The receptor comes from a male donor in good health. The chain links TRBV29-1 to TRBJ2-1; D remains ambiguous. This CDR3 is CSVDLTLPSSSYNEQFF. CDR3 DNA: TGCAGCGTTGACCTAACCCTACCCTCAAGCTCCTACAATGAGCAGTTCTTC.